These 30 T cell receptor beta chains originate from one sample sequenced in a study of blood T cells in healthy people across ages. A J-beta primer mix and a sample-barcoded 5' primer were used in a second PCR of roughly 6 to 11 cycles. TCRdb used MiXCR to reprocess the 5' RACE reads, holding one entry per CDR3 protein. This table has about 830,000 distinct CDR3 sequences, less than 80% appearing once. The sequenced sample consisted of blood. The receptors were sampled from a man under 40 in good health.

This clonotype was counted between two and nine times. The CDR3 DNA reads as TGTGCCAGCAGTTTCCGCCCGACAGATCTTAACACTGAAGCTTTCTTT. Amino acid sequence: CASSFRPTDLNTEAFF. V gene TRBV12-3 or TRBV12-4 combines with J gene TRBJ1-1, with D perhaps matching TRBD1 (5 bases). The CDR3 runs to 16 residues. With 3 bases removed from V and 2 bases from J, the gap between germline ends came to 16 bases.

V usage is TRBV7-2 and J usage is TRBJ1-1; the match to TRBD1 covers 9 bases. The CDR3 covers 15 residues. The trim removed 4 bases at V and 6 bases at J, leaving 9 bases unmatched. The germline V gene encodes CDR1 SGHTA and CDR2 FQGNSA. DNA for the CDR3: TGTGCCAGCAGCTCCCCCGGGACAGGGATGTCTGAAGCTTTCTTT. Its protein is CASSSPGTGMSEAFF.

The rearrangement links TRBV12-3 or TRBV12-4 to TRBJ1-2; 7 bases agree with TRBD1. This CDR3 region has 15 residues. V lost 5 bases, J lost 0 bases, and 6 bases stayed unmatched. This CDR3 reads CASSPLGTANYGYTF. The CDR3 DNA reads TGTGCCAGCAGTCCGCTTGGGACAGCTAACTATGGCTACACCTTC.

This chain uses TRBV10-3 with TRBJ2-5; D is perhaps TRBD1 (6 bases). The ends were cut back, 5 bases at V and 2 bases at J, with 15 bases in the middle. The germline V gene encodes CDR1 ENHRY and CDR2 SYGVKD. CDR3 size: 15 residues. This CDR3 reads CAISPGTLPQETQYF. The DNA for the CDR3 is TGTGCCATCAGTCCCGGGACACTACCTCAAGAGACCCAGTACTTC.

There are a few counts of this clonotype. The chain combines TRBV4-2 with TRBJ2-7; weak D call: TRBD1 (5 bases). This CDR3 is 16 amino acids long. The germline V gene has CDR1 LGHNA and CDR2 YNFKEQ. The germline V and J ends were trimmed by 1 base and 4 bases, with 17 bases remaining between them. Written as DNA, the CDR3 is TGTGCCAGCAGCCAAGGGCCGGGTGGCTCAGGGTACGAGCAGTACTTC. This gives the protein CASSQGPGGSGYEQYF.

This clonotype has a handful of counts. This chain connects TRBV20-1 to TRBJ1-2; 8 nucleotides line up with TRBD1. After removal of 0 bases from V and 2 bases from J, the junction contained 8 bases not matched to a gene. Germline CDR1 reads DFQATT; CDR2 reads SNEGSKA (reference sequence). The CDR3 length is 16 residues. CDR3 loop: CSARDGQGYSNYGYTF. The CDR3 region has the DNA TGCAGTGCTAGAGATGGACAGGGCTACTCGAACTATGGCTACACCTTC.

The rearrangement links TRBV11-1 to TRBJ2-4, with 9 bases lining up with TRBD1. V lost 5 bases and J lost 5; bases outside the gene matches: 4. CDR1 SGHAT and CDR2 FQDESV come from the germline V gene (reference sequence). This CDR3 has 14 amino acids. The CDR3 loop is CASSRTGDQNIQYF. The CDR3 DNA follows: TGTGCCAGCAGCAGGACAGGGGACCAAAACATTCAGTACTTC.

The chain links TRBV9 to TRBJ1-2, with TRBD1 as a possible D gene (5 bases). This CDR3 is built from 14 residues. CDR1 is SGDLS and CDR2 is YYNGEE in the germline V gene. V dropped 2 bases and J dropped 6 bases, with 14 bases sitting between them. As DNA, the CDR3 is TGTGCCAGCAGCGTCTCAGGGTGGTCGGATGGCTACACCTTC. Translating it yields CASSVSGWSDGYTF.

The chain has TRBV30 and TRBJ1-4; 9 positions match TRBD1. The length of the CDR3 is 13 residues. V trimming: 5 bases; J trimming: 8 bases; junction bases outside the gene matches: 6. Per the germline V gene, CDR1 is GTSNPN and CDR2 is SVGIG (reference sequence). CDR3 loop: CAWGTGRREKLFF. In nucleotides, the CDR3 is TGTGCCTGGGGGACAGGGCGTAGAGAAAAACTGTTTTTT.

The rearrangement joins TRBV5-1 to TRBJ2-7; TRBD1 matches at 10 bases. V shed 5 bases, J shed 7 bases, and the junction held 12 bases outside the gene matches. CDR1 and CDR2 from the germline V gene are SGHRS and YFSETQ. CDR3 length: 15 residues. This chain's CDR3 is CASSFPGTGVREQYF. CDR3 bases: TGCGCCAGCAGTTTCCCCGGGACAGGGGTGCGGGAGCAGTACTTC.

The chain recombines TRBV15 with TRBJ2-5, with 7 bases aligning to TRBD1. The ends lost 1 base at V and 0 bases at J; junction bases unmatched: 14. CDR1 LNHNV and CDR2 YYDKDF come from the germline V gene (reference sequence). The CDR3 runs to 19 residues. CDR3 coding DNA: TGTGCCACCAGCAGAGTTCAACTAACGGGACAGCTAAACCAAGAGACCCAGTACTTC. Amino acid sequence: CATSRVQLTGQLNQETQYF.

The chain has TRBV15 and TRBJ1-4; the D is unclear. The V and J ends lost 3 bases and 3 bases respectively, with 14 bases between them. The CDR3 runs to 16 residues. Germline assignment: CDR1 LNHNV and CDR2 YYDKDF (reference sequence). CDR3 sequence (DNA): TGTGCCACCAGCAGGGCGGGAGTCAGTTCTAATGAAAAACTGTTTTTT. This translates into CATSRAGVSSNEKLFF.

The count of this clonotype is one. The chain employs TRBV7-9 and TRBJ2-6; no clear D. This CDR3 spans 11 amino acids. Trimming cost V 2 bases and J 15 bases, with 8 bases left between them. CDR1 and CDR2 (germline): SEHNR, FQNEAQ (reference sequence). CDR3: CASSLRQDLTF. The CDR3 DNA reads TGTGCCAGCAGCTTACGGCAAGACCTGACTTTC.

The table lists this clonotype with a few counts. The chain has TRBV10-3 and TRBJ2-3, with TRBD2 as a possible D gene (7 bases). The length of the CDR3 is 14 residues. The germline CDR1 and CDR2 sequences are ENHRY and SYGVKD. The V gene lost 7 bases and the J gene lost 2 bases, with 13 bases spanning the gap. The DNA for the CDR3 is TGTGCCATCAATGGGGGGGCCGACACAGATACGCAGTATTTT. Protein: CAINGGADTDTQYF.

V gene TRBV5-6 combines with J gene TRBJ1-4, with D possibly matching TRBD1 (6 bases). The CDR3 length is 17 residues. Trimming removed 0 bases at V and 3 bases at J, with 15 bases between. Germline assignment: CDR1 SGHDT and CDR2 YYEEEE. CDR3 protein: CASSLGRQGPPNEKLFF. DNA for the CDR3: TGTGCCAGCAGCTTGGGTCGGCAGGGGCCCCCTAATGAAAAACTGTTTTTT.

The V call is TRBV4-1, the J call TRBJ2-1; tentatively, D is TRBD2 (6 bases). V lost 0 bases and J lost 1, with 16 bases in between. The CDR3 is 18 amino acids. Germline CDR1 is MGHRA and CDR2 is YSYEKL. This chain's CDR3 is CASSQEGWREWSYNEQFF. CDR3 bases: TGCGCCAGCAGCCAAGAAGGGTGGAGGGAATGGTCCTACAATGAGCAGTTCTTC.

The V gene is TRBV6-7, the J gene TRBJ2-4, with 13 bases fitting TRBD2. TRBV6-7 is designated an ORF whose function remains uncertain. This CDR3 spans 14 amino acids. J gave up 10 bases and V 5 bases, and 5 bases lay outside the gene matches. The CDR3 protein is CASSGGLAGVIQYF. The DNA of the CDR3 is TGTGCCAGCAGTGGCGGACTAGCGGGGGTTATTCAGTACTTC.

The J gene is TRBJ2-3, the V gene TRBV28, with D uncertain. The CDR3 extends over 15 amino acids. Trimming cost V 7 bases and J 3 bases, with 17 bases left between them. From germline, CDR1 is MDHEN and CDR2 SYDVKM. In DNA form, the CDR3 reads TGTGCCAGCACCCACGGAACGGGCAGAACAGATACGCAGTATTTT. Its translation is CASTHGTGRTDTQYF. The entire variable domain, with the rest obtained from reference TRBV28 and TRBJ2-3, is as follows: DVKVTQSSRYLVKRTGEKVFLECVQDMDHENMFWYRQDPGLGLRLIYFSYDVKMKEKGDIPEGYSVSREKKERFSLILESASTNQTSMYLCASTHGTGRTDTQYFGPGTRLTVL.

V and J are TRBV6-2 or TRBV6-3 and TRBJ2-3, with 14 positions matching TRBD2. V shed 6 bases and J 3 bases; nucleotides not matched to a gene: 8. There are 17 residues in the CDR3. Germline-derived CDR1 and CDR2 are MNHEY and SVGEGT. The DNA for the CDR3 is TGTGCCAGCAGGTTGACTAGCGGGGGGGCTTGGACAGATACGCAGTATTTT. Translation gives CASRLTSGGAWTDTQYF.

V and J are TRBV10-3 and TRBJ1-5; perhaps TRBD1 as D (5 bases). V was trimmed by 4 bases and J by 3 bases, leaving 10 bases between them. The CDR3 is 14 residues long. CDR1 is ENHRY and CDR2 is SYGVKD in the germline V gene. CDR3 nucleotide sequence: TGTGCCATCAGTGCCGACAGAGACAATCAGCCCCAGCATTTT. It codes for CAISADRDNQPQHF.

V gene TRBV7-2 combines with J gene TRBJ2-7, with 8 positions matching TRBD1. Germline CDR1 reads SGHTA; CDR2 reads FQGNSA. V lost 6 bases and J lost 2; bases outside the gene matches: 9. This CDR3 is 15 amino acids long. CDR3 sequence reads: CASRDGQGATYEQYF. For the CDR3, the DNA is TGTGCCAGCAGAGACGGACAGGGAGCCACCTACGAGCAGTACTTC.

This clonotype was seen more than once but under ten times. The chain recombines TRBV20-1 with TRBJ2-1, with D unclear. CDR1 and CDR2 from the germline V gene are DFQATT and SNEGSKA (reference sequence). Trimming left V 1 base short and J 4 bases short, with 29 bases between. The CDR3 covers 20 residues. The CDR3 DNA is TGCAGTGCTAGAGCGGACCGCACTCCTGGCGTCCGATTGATATACAATGAGCAGTTCTTC. Its translation: CSARADRTPGVRLIYNEQFF.

The table lists this clonotype with a few counts. This chain joins TRBV10-3 and TRBJ2-4; D is undetermined. Germline V lookup: CDR1 ENHRY, CDR2 SYGVKD. CDR3 length: 16 residues. Trimming shortened V by 2 bases and J by 0 bases, and 11 bases separated the two germline ends. The CDR3 loop reads CAISEMGSLAKNIQYF. In nucleotides, the CDR3 is TGTGCCATCAGTGAGATGGGAAGCTTAGCCAAAAACATTCAGTACTTC.

This sequence joins TRBV20-1 and TRBJ2-6; a weak D match, TRBD1 (5 bases). The CDR3 has 20 amino acids. Germline-derived CDR1 and CDR2 are DFQATT and SNEGSKA (reference sequence). With 0 bases removed from V and 0 bases from J, the gap between germline ends came to 21 bases. CDR3 region: CSARDPSIQGARSGANVLTF. In DNA form, the CDR3 reads TGCAGTGCTAGAGATCCAAGTATCCAAGGGGCCCGCTCTGGGGCCAACGTCCTGACTTTC.

This clonotype turned up a few times. The chain has TRBV20-1 and TRBJ1-2; possibly TRBD1 for D (5 bases). The germline CDR1 and CDR2 sequences are DFQATT and SNEGSKA (reference sequence). The CDR3 spans 14 residues. Trimming removed 3 bases from V and 2 bases from J, with 13 bases in between. CDR3 sequence: CSARDRWGNYGYTF. CDR3 sequence (DNA): TGCAGTGCTAGGGACCGGTGGGGGAACTATGGCTACACCTTC.

CDR3 loop: CASSHRSDIQYF. The CDR3 DNA is TGTGCCAGCAGCCACAGATCGGACATTCAGTACTTC. The chain links TRBV7-8 to TRBJ2-7; D remains ambiguous. The closer fit of TRBJ2-4 to the DNA end suggests the J call may be wrong. CDR3 length equals 12 residues. Germline loops: CDR1 SGHVS, CDR2 FQNEAQ.

The rearrangement links TRBV4-2 to TRBJ2-3, with TRBD1 identical over 10 bases. This CDR3 comprises 15 residues. Germline assignment: CDR1 LGHNA and CDR2 YNFKEQ. V lost 3 bases to trimming and J lost 4 bases; unmatched junction nucleotides: 4. CDR3: CASSQGQGWADTQYF. The CDR3 DNA reads TGTGCCAGCAGCCAGGGACAGGGGTGGGCAGATACGCAGTATTTT.

J is TRBJ1-4 and V is TRBV5-1; possible D gene TRBD1, 6 bases. This CDR3 region has 15 residues. Trimming took 2 bases from V and 8 from J, leaving 16 bases between them. Per the germline V gene, CDR1 is SGHRS and CDR2 is YFSETQ. DNA of the CDR3: TGCGCCAGCAGCTTAAGGCCAGGGGTAACAGAAAAACTGTTTTTT. Amino acids: CASSLRPGVTEKLFF.

This clonotype appeared a few times. The J gene is TRBJ2-3, the V gene TRBV14; D gene unclear. Germline V lookup: CDR1 SGHDN, CDR2 FVKESK. The CDR3 contains 18 residues. Deletions cut 0 bases from V and 6 bases from J, with 22 bases between. CDR3 in amino acids: CASSQERERLRSRDTQYF. The CDR3 nucleotides are TGTGCCAGCAGCCAAGAGAGAGAGAGGCTTAGGTCCCGGGATACGCAGTATTTT.

This clonotype has just a few counts. V gene TRBV7-2 combines with J gene TRBJ1-6; D call uncertain. Germline V gene lookup returns CDR1 SGHTA and CDR2 FQGNSA. CDR3 size: 13 residues. The V end was cut by 1 base, the J end by 10 bases, with 8 bases between. The CDR3 sequence is CASSLERGSPLHF. CDR3 DNA: TGTGCCAGCAGCTTAGAACGGGGATCACCCCTCCACTTT. Supplemented by reference TRBV7-2 and TRBJ1-6, the full variable domain reads GAGVSQSPSNKVTEKGKDVELRCDPISGHTALYWYRQSLGQGLEFLIYFQGNSAPDKSGLPSDRFSAERTGGSVSTLTIQRTQQEDSAVYLCASSLERGSPLHFGNGTRLTVT.